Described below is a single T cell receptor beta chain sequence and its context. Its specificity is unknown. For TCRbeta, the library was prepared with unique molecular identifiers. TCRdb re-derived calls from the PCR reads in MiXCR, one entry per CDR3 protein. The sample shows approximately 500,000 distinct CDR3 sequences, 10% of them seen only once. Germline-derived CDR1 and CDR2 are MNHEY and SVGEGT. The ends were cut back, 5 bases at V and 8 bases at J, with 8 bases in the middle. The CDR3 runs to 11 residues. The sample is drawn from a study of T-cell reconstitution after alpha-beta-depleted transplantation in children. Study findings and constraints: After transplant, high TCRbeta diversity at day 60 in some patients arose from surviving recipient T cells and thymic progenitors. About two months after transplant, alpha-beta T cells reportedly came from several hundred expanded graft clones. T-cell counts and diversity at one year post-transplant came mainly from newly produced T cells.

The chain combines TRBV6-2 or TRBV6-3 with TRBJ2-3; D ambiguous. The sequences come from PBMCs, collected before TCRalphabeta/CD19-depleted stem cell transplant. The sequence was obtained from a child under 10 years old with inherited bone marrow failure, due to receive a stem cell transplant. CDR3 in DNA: TGTGCCAGCAGTAAACAAGTTACGCAGTATTTT. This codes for CASSKQVTQYF.